This record looks at one T cell receptor beta chain sequence and its context. What it recognizes is unknown. Data came from immunoSEQ multiplex PCR; TCRdb stores just in-frame clones and leaves some out. The sample has 80,000 to 130,000 clones, approximately 83% seen once. All patients were mismatch repair deficient, assessed by either PCR or immunohistochemistry. TCR sequencing covered a few patients who responded to pembrolizumab. This sample stems from a study of PD-1 blockade in mismatch repair-deficient tumors. Across the study: Patients had approximately 13 mismatch repair-deficient cancer types and were previously treated and progressing.

Whole-study findings and limits: After pembrolizumab, tumor-resident clones rose rapidly, then generally contracted before radiologic responses.

The receptor comes from an adult with mismatch repair-deficient cancer. This specimen was peripheral blood, taken about eight months after starting pembrolizumab.

CDR3 amino acids: CASSLGQGTNYGYTF. The CDR3 coding sequence is TGTGCCAGCAGCTTAGGGCAGGGTACCAACTATGGCTACACCTTC. V usage is TRBV7-3 and J usage is TRBJ1-2; D perhaps matches TRBD1 (5 bases). Germline CDR1 reads SGHTA; CDR2 reads FQGTGA. CDR3 length: 15 residues. Trimming removed 2 bases at V and 2 bases at J, with 12 bases between.